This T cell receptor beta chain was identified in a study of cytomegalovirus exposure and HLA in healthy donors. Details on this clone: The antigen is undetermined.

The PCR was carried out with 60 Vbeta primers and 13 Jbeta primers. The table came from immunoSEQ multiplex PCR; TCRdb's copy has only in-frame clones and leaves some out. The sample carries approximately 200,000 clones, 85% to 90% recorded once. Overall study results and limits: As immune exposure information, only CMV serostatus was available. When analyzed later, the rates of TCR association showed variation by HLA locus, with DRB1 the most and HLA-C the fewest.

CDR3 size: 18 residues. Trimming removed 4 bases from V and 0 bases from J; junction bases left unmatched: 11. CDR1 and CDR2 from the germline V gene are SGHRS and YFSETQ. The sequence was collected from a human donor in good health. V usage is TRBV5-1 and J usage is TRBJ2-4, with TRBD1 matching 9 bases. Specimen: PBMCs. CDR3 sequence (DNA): TGCGCCAGCAGCCCCAAAGTAGGACAGGGGCTAGCCAAAAACATTCAGTACTTC. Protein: CASSPKVGQGLAKNIQYF.